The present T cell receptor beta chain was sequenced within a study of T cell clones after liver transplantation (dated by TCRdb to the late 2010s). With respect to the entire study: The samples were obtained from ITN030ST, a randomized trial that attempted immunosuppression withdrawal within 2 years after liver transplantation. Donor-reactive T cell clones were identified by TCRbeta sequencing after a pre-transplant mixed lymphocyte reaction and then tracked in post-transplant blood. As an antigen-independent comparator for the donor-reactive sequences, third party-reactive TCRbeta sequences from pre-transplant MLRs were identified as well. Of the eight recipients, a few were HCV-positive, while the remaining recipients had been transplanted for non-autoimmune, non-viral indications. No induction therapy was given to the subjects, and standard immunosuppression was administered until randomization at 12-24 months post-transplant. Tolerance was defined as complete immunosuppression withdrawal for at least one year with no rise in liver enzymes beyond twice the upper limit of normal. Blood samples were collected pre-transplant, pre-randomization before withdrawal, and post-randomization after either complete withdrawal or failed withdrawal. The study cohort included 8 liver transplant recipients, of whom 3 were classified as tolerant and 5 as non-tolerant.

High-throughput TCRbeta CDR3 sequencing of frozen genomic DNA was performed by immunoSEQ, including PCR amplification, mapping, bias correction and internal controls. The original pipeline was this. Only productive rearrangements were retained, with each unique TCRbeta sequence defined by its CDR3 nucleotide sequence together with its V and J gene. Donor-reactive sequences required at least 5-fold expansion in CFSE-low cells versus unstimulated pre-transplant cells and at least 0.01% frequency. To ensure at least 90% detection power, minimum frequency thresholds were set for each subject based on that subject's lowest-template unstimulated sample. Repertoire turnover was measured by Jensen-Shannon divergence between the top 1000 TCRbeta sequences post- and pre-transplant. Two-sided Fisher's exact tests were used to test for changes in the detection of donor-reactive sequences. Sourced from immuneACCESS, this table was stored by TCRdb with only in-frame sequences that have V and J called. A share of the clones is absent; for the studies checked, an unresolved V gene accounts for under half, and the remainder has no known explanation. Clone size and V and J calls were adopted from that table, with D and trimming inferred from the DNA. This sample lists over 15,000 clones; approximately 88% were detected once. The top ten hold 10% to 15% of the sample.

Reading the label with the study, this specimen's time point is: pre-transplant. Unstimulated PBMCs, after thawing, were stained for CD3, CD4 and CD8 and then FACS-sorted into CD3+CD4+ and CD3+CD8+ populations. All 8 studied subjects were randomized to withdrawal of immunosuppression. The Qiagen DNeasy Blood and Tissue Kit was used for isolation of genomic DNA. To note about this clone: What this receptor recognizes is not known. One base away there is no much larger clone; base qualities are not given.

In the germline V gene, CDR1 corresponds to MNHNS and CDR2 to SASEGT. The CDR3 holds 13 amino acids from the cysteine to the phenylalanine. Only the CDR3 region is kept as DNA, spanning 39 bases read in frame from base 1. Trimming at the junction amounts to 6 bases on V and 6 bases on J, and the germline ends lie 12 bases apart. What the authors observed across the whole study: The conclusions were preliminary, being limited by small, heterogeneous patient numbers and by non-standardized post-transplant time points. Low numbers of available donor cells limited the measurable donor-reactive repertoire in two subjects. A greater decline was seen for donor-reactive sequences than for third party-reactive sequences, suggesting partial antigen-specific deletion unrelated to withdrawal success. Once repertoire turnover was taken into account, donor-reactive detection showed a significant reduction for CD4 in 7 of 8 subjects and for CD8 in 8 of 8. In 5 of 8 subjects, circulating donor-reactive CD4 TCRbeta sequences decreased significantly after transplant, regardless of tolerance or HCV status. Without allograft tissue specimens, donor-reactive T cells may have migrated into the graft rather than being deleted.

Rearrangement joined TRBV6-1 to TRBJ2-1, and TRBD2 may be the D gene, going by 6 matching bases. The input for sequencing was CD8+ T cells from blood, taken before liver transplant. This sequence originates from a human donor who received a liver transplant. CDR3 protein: CASRGGNLNEQFF. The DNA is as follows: TGTGCCAGCAGGGGCGGGAACCTCAATGAGCAGTTCTTC.